This TCR beta chain stems from a study of blood T cell repertoires in COVID-19. Study as a whole: Samples taken during acute and convalescent COVID-19 were collected in the United States, Italy and Spain. PBMCs, B-cell-depleted T cells, or T cells provided the cDNA or gDNA that made up the material.

This clone has just a few counts. As originally analysed: Reference gene primer amplification gave estimated nucleated cell counts. Sequenced by immunoSEQ multiplex PCR; TCRdb stores in-frame clones only, minus some. The D gene and trimming were derived from the DNA, and the V and J assignments and clone size from that table. The sample lists around 150,000 clones; approximately 86% were seen once. V was clipped by 1 base and J by 3 bases, with 6 bases between them. Germline loops: CDR1 SNHLY, CDR2 FYNNEI. CDR3 length equals 13 residues. The sequencing sample was made of peripheral blood. The clonotype was recovered from a man in his 60s with acute or convalescent COVID-19. The V call is TRBV2, the J call TRBJ1-2, with D possibly being TRBD1 (5 bases). The CDR3 is CASSEDRHYGYTF. The DNA for the CDR3 is TGTGCCAGCAGTGAAGACAGGCACTATGGCTACACCTTC.